The 17 T cell receptor beta chains below were found in one sample sequenced in a study of CD8+ T cells in alopecia areata. Extraction and reverse transcription of RNA yielded cDNA as the sequencing template. The assay was immunoSEQ multiplex PCR, and TCRdb's table has in-frame clones only and misses some. The sample consists of 10,000 to 15,000 clones, roughly two thirds of them appearing once. Treatment denoted: oral pan-JAK inhibitor, 5-10 mg twice daily. Researchers took lesional scalp punch biopsies and peripheral blood from people who were alopecia areata patients. The specimen was skin, collected at week 4, from a patient treated with tofacitinib. These receptors all stem from a human donor with alopecia areata.

This chain joins TRBV21-1 and TRBJ2-1; no DNA check was done on the table's D call, TRBD2. TRBV21-1 is labeled a pseudogene. This CDR3 has 19 amino acids. CDR3 coding DNA: TGTGCCGCCGGGGGTCTAGCGGGGGGCCCGTCTAGCTCCTACAATGAGCAGTTCTTC. Protein sequence: CAAGGLAGGPSSSYNEQFF.

CDR3 sequence reads: CASSIRQDHYGYTF. In DNA, the CDR3 is TGTGCCAGTAGTATCCGACAGGACCACTATGGCTACACCTTC. This rearrangement joins TRBV19 to TRBJ1-2; the D gene is possibly TRBD1 (6 bases). Germline loops: CDR1 LNHDA, CDR2 SQIVND (reference sequence). The V and J ends lost 3 bases and 3 bases respectively, with 11 bases between them. The CDR3 consists of 14 residues.

The V and J genes are TRBV7-2 and TRBJ2-5; D is unclear. The CDR3 has 13 residues. In germline, CDR1 is SGHTA, CDR2 FQGNSA. V dropped 4 bases and J dropped 7 bases, with 13 bases sitting between them. CDR3 residues: CASSYPQTRTQYF. In nucleotides, the CDR3 is TGTGCCAGCAGCTATCCCCAAACAAGGACCCAGTACTTC.

The rearrangement joins TRBV7-3 to TRBJ2-3, with 12 bases lining up with TRBD1. This CDR3 is 16 amino acids long. V dropped 5 bases and J dropped 1; count of bases not matched to a gene: 4. CDR1 and CDR2 from the germline V gene are SGHTA and FQGTGA. The CDR3: CASSKGTGGGTDTQYF. For the CDR3, the DNA is TGTGCCAGCAGCAAGGGGACAGGGGGCGGCACAGATACGCAGTATTTT.

The rearrangement joins TRBV4-3 to TRBJ2-5; 7 nucleotides match TRBD1. This CDR3 has 14 residues. V trimming: 1 base; J trimming: 4 bases; junction bases outside the gene matches: 3. Germline V CDR1 and CDR2: LGHNA, YSLEER. The CDR3: CASSQGGGVETQYF. The CDR3 coding sequence is TGCGCCAGCAGCCAAGGAGGGGGCGTAGAGACCCAGTACTTC.

In its sample, this clone was seen once. The gene calls are TRBV4-2 and TRBJ2-1; the match to TRBD2 covers 11 bases. The germline V gene has CDR1 LGHNA and CDR2 YNFKEQ. J gave up 8 bases and V 2 bases, and 5 bases lay outside the gene matches. CDR3 size: 15 residues. The CDR3 coding sequence is TGTGCCAGCAGCCAATTAGCGGGGGGGCACCATGAGCAGTTCTTC. It translates to CASSQLAGGHHEQFF.

This clone has a handful of counts. The chain has TRBV7-2 and TRBJ2-3; D possibly corresponds to TRBD1 (5 bases). Trimming pared 5 bases from V and 2 bases from J, leaving 8 bases between. The germline V gene encodes CDR1 SGHTA and CDR2 FQGNSA. CDR3 length equals 13 residues. The CDR3 sequence is CASSRQYTDTQYF. Here the CDR3 DNA reads TGTGCCAGCAGCCGACAGTACACAGATACGCAGTATTTT.

The chain couples TRBV6-1 to TRBJ2-7; 9 nucleotides agree with TRBD2. The V gene end was trimmed by 2 bases and the J gene end by 0 bases; junction bases not matched to a gene: 2. From germline, CDR1 is MNHNS and CDR2 SASEGT. The length of the CDR3 is 15 residues. The CDR3 nucleotides read TGTGCCAGCAGTGAACTAGCGGGGAGCTCCTACGAGCAGTACTTC. Its translation: CASSELAGSSYEQYF.

The chain combines TRBV7-9 with TRBJ2-4; a weak D match, TRBD2 (5 bases). The CDR3 spans 16 residues. The germline V gene encodes CDR1 SEHNR and CDR2 FQNEAQ (reference sequence). V was shortened by 4 bases and J by 3 bases, with 16 bases between the two germline ends. CDR3 coding DNA: TGTGCCAGCAGCTCCGCCCTCAAGGAGGACAAAAACATTCAGTACTTC. This translates into CASSSALKEDKNIQYF.

This clone was seen more than once but under ten times. The gene calls are TRBV23-1 and TRBJ2-3; D remains ambiguous. TRBV23-1 is classed as an ORF, of uncertain function. The CDR3 consists of 10 residues. V was pared by 4 bases and J by 6 bases, with 2 bases between. The DNA of the CDR3 is TGCGCCAGCAGTCGGGATACGCAGTATTTT. Its protein product is CASSRDTQYF.

Turning to this clone: This may be a read error, as it is one base from a much larger clone. The J gene is TRBJ2-3, the V gene TRBV7-9; D unclear. Trimming took off 5 bases at V and 0 bases at J, with 3 bases between the two ends. The germline V gene has CDR1 SEHNR and CDR2 FQNEAQ (reference sequence). The CDR3 is 12 amino acids. CDR3 DNA sequence: TGTGCCAGCAGCCCAAGCACAGATACGCAGTATTTT. As protein: CASSPSTDTQYF.

This clone was counted a few times. The chain has TRBV5-4 and TRBJ1-1; tentative D call: TRBD1 (5 bases). The CDR3 loop spans 18 amino acids. The V and J ends lost 4 bases and 4 bases respectively, with 26 bases between them. The germline CDR1 and CDR2 sequences are SGHNT and YYREEE (reference sequence). CDR3 nucleotide sequence: TGTGCCAGCAGCCTCCCGGGGGGTTTGTTTCGTTTTGGCACTGAAGCTTTCTTT. Residues: CASSLPGGLFRFGTEAFF.

The chain combines TRBV5-8 with TRBJ2-1; tentative D call: TRBD2 (5 bases). The CDR3 covers 16 residues. Trimming removed 0 bases at V and 4 bases at J, with 14 bases between. In germline, CDR1 is SGHTS, CDR2 YDEGEE. The CDR3, as DNA: TGTGCCAGCAGCTTGGCCCCACTAGGAGGTTACAATGAGCAGTTCTTC. As protein: CASSLAPLGGYNEQFF.

The chain combines TRBV7-9 with TRBJ2-3, with D uncertain. Germline CDR1 and CDR2: SEHNR and FQNEAQ (reference sequence). Trimming pared 3 bases from V and 2 bases from J, leaving 9 bases between. This CDR3 is built from 14 residues. This CDR3 reads CASSFTVATDTQYF. CDR3 nucleotide sequence: TGTGCCAGCAGCTTCACAGTGGCCACAGATACGCAGTATTTT.

The chain joins TRBV2 to TRBJ2-7, with D unclear. There are 11 residues in the CDR3. Trimming cost V 6 bases and J 4 bases, with 7 bases left between them. Looked up from germline, CDR1 is SNHLY and CDR2 is FYNNEI. The CDR3 reads CASRDQYEQYF. Written as DNA, the CDR3 is TGTGCCAGCAGGGACCAGTACGAGCAGTACTTC.

To note about this clone: Relative to the germline gene, one junction end is altered; a read error may explain this. Different DNA sequences within this sample yield the same CDR3. This chain connects TRBV4-1 to TRBJ2-1, with TRBD2 matching 7 bases. The CDR3 consists of 15 residues. The germline V gene has CDR1 MGHRA and CDR2 YSYEKL. In nucleotides, the CDR3 is TGTGCCAGCAGCCACGTACTAGCGTCCGGCAATGAGCAGTTCTTC. Amino acids: CASSHVLASGNEQFF.

The table lists this clone with a few counts. The chain links TRBV7-9 to TRBJ1-2; maybe TRBD1 (5 bases). This CDR3 is built from 15 residues. Germline CDR1 reads SEHNR; CDR2 reads FQNEAQ (reference sequence). V was cut by 1 base and J by 6 bases, with 15 bases left in between. CDR3 bases: TGTGCCAGCAGCTTAGAACCGGGGCGTAAAGATGGCTACACCTTC. Amino acid sequence: CASSLEPGRKDGYTF. The full variable domain, rest sourced from reference TRBV7-9 and TRBJ1-2, is DTGVSQNPRHKITKRGQNVTFRCDPISEHNRLYWYRQTLGQGPEFLTYFQNEAQLEKSRLLSDRFSAERPKGSFSTLEIQRTEQGDSAMYLCASSLEPGRKDGYTFGSGTRLTVV.